This T cell receptor (beta chain) came from a study of CD8 T cells in Susac syndrome. Germline V CDR1 and CDR2: SGDLS, YYNGEE. Trimming shortened V by 3 bases and J by 6 bases, and 16 bases separated the two germline ends. CDR3 length: 16 residues. The authors reverse transcribed roughly 0.5 to 1 ug RNA with random hexamers. MiXCR, applied by TCRdb to the immunoSEQ multiplex PCR reads, yields one record per CDR3 protein. This repertoire shows approximately 220,000 distinct CDR3 sequences, over 90% found once; its top ten account for about 0.08%. The clonotype originates from a human donor with multiple sclerosis. The chain links TRBV9 to TRBJ1-6; a possible D gene is TRBD1 (6 bases). The sample consisted of CD4+ T cells from PBMCs. The CDR3 loop reads CASSAFEQGTNSPLHF. The CDR3 nucleotides are TGTGCCAGCAGCGCCTTCGAACAGGGAACTAATTCACCCCTCCACTTT.